This is a list of T cell receptor beta chains from one sample in a study of control samples from healthy donors and cancer patients. Profiled with immunoSEQ multiplex PCR; TCRdb holds only in-frame clones, not every one. The sample contains approximately 160,000 clones, 85% to 95% of which appear only once. The sequenced sample consisted of blood. The receptors derive from a woman between 18 and 29 years old in good health. Both conserved end residues are part of each CDR3. The order of the fields is J gene, D gene, clone size, V gene, CDR3 DNA, CDR3 protein. The D gene is left open where the match is weak. Rows may omit the clone size; those that give it use once, few, many or a size class.

j_gene: TRBJ1-1
d_gene: NA
abundance: NA
v_gene: TRBV10-3
CDR3nt: TGTGCCATCAGTGAGCAGGTCGGGTACACTGAAGCTTTCTTT
CDR3aa: CAISEQVGYTEAFF

j_gene: TRBJ1-5
d_gene: NA
abundance: NA
v_gene: TRBV28
CDR3nt: TGTGCCAGCAGTGCACACCCGGGTCCGAATCAGCCCCAGCATTTT
CDR3aa: CASSAHPGPNQPQHF

j_gene: TRBJ1-2
d_gene: NA
abundance: NA
v_gene: TRBV29-1
CDR3nt: TGCAGCGCCCGAGGGAACTATGGCTACACCTTC
CDR3aa: CSARGNYGYTF

j_gene: TRBJ1-2
d_gene: NA
abundance: NA
v_gene: TRBV7-9
CDR3nt: TGTGCCAGCAGCTTTAGCGGTGGCTACACCTTC
CDR3aa: CASSFSGGYTF

j_gene: TRBJ2-1
d_gene: NA
abundance: NA
v_gene: TRBV7-9
CDR3nt: TGTGCCAGCAGCAACAGGTCCAATGAGCAGTTCTTC
CDR3aa: CASSNRSNEQFF

j_gene: TRBJ1-1
d_gene: NA
abundance: NA
v_gene: TRBV19
CDR3nt: TGTGCCAGTAGTATAGATCGATTAGAGAACACTGAAGCTTTCTTT
CDR3aa: CASSIDRLENTEAFF

j_gene: TRBJ1-2
d_gene: NA
abundance: NA
v_gene: TRBV6-5
CDR3nt: TGTGCCAGCCTTACTAGATATGGCTACACCTTC
CDR3aa: CASLTRYGYTF

j_gene: TRBJ1-1
d_gene: TRBD1
abundance: NA
v_gene: TRBV4-3
CDR3nt: TGCGCCAGCAGCCAAGTTAACAGGGGCGCTGAAGCTTTCTTT
CDR3aa: CASSQVNRGAEAFF

j_gene: TRBJ2-3
d_gene: NA
abundance: NA
v_gene: TRBV20-1
CDR3nt: TGCAGTGCCCCTTTCCCAGATACGCAGTATTTT
CDR3aa: CSAPFPDTQYF

j_gene: TRBJ1-1
d_gene: NA
abundance: NA
v_gene: TRBV10-1
CDR3nt: TGCGCCAGCAGGTCTGAAGCTTTCTTT
CDR3aa: CASRSEAFF

j_gene: TRBJ2-7
d_gene: NA
abundance: NA
v_gene: TRBV11-3
CDR3nt: TGTGCCAGCAGCTTAAGGGGACTCCTCTACTACGAGCAGTACTTC
CDR3aa: CASSLRGLLYYEQYF

j_gene: TRBJ2-5
d_gene: TRBD2
abundance: NA
v_gene: TRBV6-2/TRBV6-3
CDR3nt: TGTGCCAGCAGTCGCCCGGAGAGCGGGGGCGAGGAGACCCAGTACTTC
CDR3aa: CASSRPESGGEETQYF

j_gene: TRBJ1-3
d_gene: TRBD1
abundance: once
v_gene: TRBV5-8
CDR3nt: TGTGCCAGCAGCCCGGACAGGGGTAGGGGAAACACCATATATTTT
CDR3aa: CASSPDRGRGNTIYF

j_gene: TRBJ2-7
d_gene: TRBD1
abundance: NA
v_gene: TRBV6-2/TRBV6-3
CDR3nt: TGTGCCAGCAGCCCACCGGGACAGCGGAGCTCCTACGAGCAGTACTTC
CDR3aa: CASSPPGQRSSYEQYF

j_gene: TRBJ2-3
d_gene: NA
abundance: NA
v_gene: TRBV2
CDR3nt: TGTGCCAGCAGTGCGGGGCGGGGGCCTTCTTTT
CDR3aa: CASSAGRGPSF

j_gene: TRBJ1-6
d_gene: NA
abundance: NA
v_gene: TRBV9
CDR3nt: TGTGCCAGCAACCTAGGTACCGCGGATTCACCCCTCCACTTT
CDR3aa: CASNLGTADSPLHF

j_gene: TRBJ1-5
d_gene: NA
abundance: NA
v_gene: TRBV7-8
CDR3nt: TGTGCCAGCAGCTTAGCAAGCGGAAATCAGCCCCAGCATTTT
CDR3aa: CASSLASGNQPQHF

j_gene: TRBJ1-5
d_gene: TRBD1
abundance: NA
v_gene: TRBV6-5
CDR3nt: TGTGCCAGCAGCTCCGACAGGGGACAGCCCCAGCATTTT
CDR3aa: CASSSDRGQPQHF

j_gene: TRBJ2-3
d_gene: TRBD2
abundance: NA
v_gene: TRBV5-1
CDR3nt: TGCGCCAGCAGCTTGTTCCTAGCGGGCACAGATACGCAGTATTTT
CDR3aa: CASSLFLAGTDTQYF

j_gene: TRBJ2-3
d_gene: TRBD2
abundance: NA
v_gene: TRBV12-5
CDR3nt: TGTGCTAGTGGACCCGGGACTAGCGGGAGTACAGATACGCAGTATTTT
CDR3aa: CASGPGTSGSTDTQYF

j_gene: TRBJ2-7
d_gene: NA
abundance: NA
v_gene: TRBV5-6
CDR3nt: TGTGCCAGCAGCTTCGCGGGAACTAATTACGAGCAGTACTTC
CDR3aa: CASSFAGTNYEQYF

j_gene: TRBJ2-1
d_gene: TRBD2
abundance: NA
v_gene: TRBV29-1
CDR3nt: TGCAGCGTTGAGGAAGGAGCGGGAGGGCCGGGTGAGCAGTTCTTC
CDR3aa: CSVEEGAGGPGEQFF

j_gene: TRBJ2-1
d_gene: NA
abundance: NA
v_gene: TRBV11-2
CDR3nt: TGTGCCAGCAGCTTAGGTGGTTACAATGAGCAGTTCTTC
CDR3aa: CASSLGGYNEQFF

j_gene: TRBJ2-7
d_gene: NA
abundance: few
v_gene: TRBV6-2/TRBV6-3
CDR3nt: TGTGCCAGCAGTTACGGGGGAAAAGCCTACGAGCAGTACTTC
CDR3aa: CASSYGGKAYEQYF

j_gene: TRBJ1-1
d_gene: NA
abundance: NA
v_gene: TRBV12-3/TRBV12-4
CDR3nt: TGTGCCAGCAGTTTAAGGTCGGGTGCTTTCTTT
CDR3aa: CASSLRSGAFF

j_gene: TRBJ1-2
d_gene: NA
abundance: NA
v_gene: TRBV19
CDR3nt: TGTGCCAGTAGTATAGGGGCAGGGGCGATCTATGGCTACACCTTC
CDR3aa: CASSIGAGAIYGYTF

j_gene: TRBJ2-7
d_gene: NA
abundance: once
v_gene: TRBV5-5
CDR3nt: TGTGCCAGCAGCTTCGGACTTAGCTCCTACGAGCAGTACTTC
CDR3aa: CASSFGLSSYEQYF

j_gene: TRBJ1-1
d_gene: NA
abundance: NA
v_gene: TRBV5-1
CDR3nt: TGCGCCAGCACATGGGACCAAGGGGACACTGAAGCTTTCTTT
CDR3aa: CASTWDQGDTEAFF

j_gene: TRBJ2-6
d_gene: NA
abundance: NA
v_gene: TRBV11-2
CDR3nt: TGTGCCAGCAGCCTAATTGCCGGGTCCCATCCCTCTGGGGCCAACGTCCTGACTTTC
CDR3aa: CASSLIAGSHPSGANVLTF

j_gene: TRBJ1-1
d_gene: NA
abundance: once
v_gene: TRBV7-2
CDR3nt: TGTGCCAGCAGCTTAAGGAGGGATGCTTTCTTT
CDR3aa: CASSLRRDAFF

j_gene: TRBJ2-1
d_gene: NA
abundance: once
v_gene: TRBV5-1
CDR3nt: TGCGCCAGCAGCTTGGCCGGGGAGGTAATCTCCTACAATGAGCAGTTCTTC
CDR3aa: CASSLAGEVISYNEQFF

j_gene: TRBJ1-3
d_gene: NA
abundance: NA
v_gene: TRBV6-6
CDR3nt: TGTGCCAGCAGCTCTGGACACCCCTCTGGAAACACCATATATTTT
CDR3aa: CASSSGHPSGNTIYF

j_gene: TRBJ2-4
d_gene: NA
abundance: NA
v_gene: TRBV5-1
CDR3nt: TGCGCCAGCAGCCCTGGGACGGAACTAGCCAAAAACATTCAGTACTTC
CDR3aa: CASSPGTELAKNIQYF

j_gene: TRBJ2-6
d_gene: TRBD1
abundance: once
v_gene: TRBV18
CDR3nt: TGTGCCAGCTCACTTTCCGGGACAGGGAGCGCTGGGGCCAACGTCCTGACTTTC
CDR3aa: CASSLSGTGSAGANVLTF

j_gene: TRBJ2-3
d_gene: TRBD1
abundance: NA
v_gene: TRBV4-3
CDR3nt: TGCGCCAGCAGCCAAGATGGGAACAGGGGCCCAGATACGCAGTATTTT
CDR3aa: CASSQDGNRGPDTQYF

j_gene: TRBJ2-1
d_gene: NA
abundance: NA
v_gene: TRBV15
CDR3nt: TGTGCCACCAGCACGAGGAGCGGTGGCGATGAGCAGTTCTTC
CDR3aa: CATSTRSGGDEQFF

j_gene: TRBJ1-5
d_gene: NA
abundance: NA
v_gene: TRBV2
CDR3nt: TGTGCCAGCAACAACGGGGGCCCAAGCAATCAGCCCCAGCATTTT
CDR3aa: CASNNGGPSNQPQHF

j_gene: TRBJ1-2
d_gene: NA
abundance: NA
v_gene: TRBV6-5
CDR3nt: TGTGCCAGCGGACCCCACTATGGCTACACCTTC
CDR3aa: CASGPHYGYTF

j_gene: TRBJ1-2
d_gene: TRBD1
abundance: NA
v_gene: TRBV6-2/TRBV6-3
CDR3nt: TGTGCCAGCAGCCAGAGACAGGGCGCTCTCGAAGCTAACTATGGCTACACCTTC
CDR3aa: CASSQRQGALEANYGYTF

j_gene: TRBJ1-5
d_gene: NA
abundance: NA
v_gene: TRBV7-5
CDR3nt: TGTGCCAGAAGTGAGACGGTCAGCAATCAGCCCCAGCATTTT
CDR3aa: CARSETVSNQPQHF

j_gene: TRBJ2-5
d_gene: NA
abundance: NA
v_gene: TRBV5-1
CDR3nt: TGCGCCAGCAGCCTGGGTGGGGCCTTGAAGGAGACCCAGTACTTC
CDR3aa: CASSLGGALKETQYF

j_gene: TRBJ1-2
d_gene: TRBD1
abundance: NA
v_gene: TRBV27
CDR3nt: TGTGCCAGCAGTTCCCAGACAGGGGGCTACACCTTC
CDR3aa: CASSSQTGGYTF

j_gene: TRBJ1-4
d_gene: NA
abundance: NA
v_gene: TRBV9
CDR3nt: TGTGCCAGCAGCCCCCGGGGGATCGATGAAAAACTGTTTTTT
CDR3aa: CASSPRGIDEKLFF

j_gene: TRBJ1-1
d_gene: NA
abundance: NA
v_gene: TRBV4-1
CDR3nt: TGCGCCAGCAGCCATGAATCGGGCTTGAACACTGAAGCTTTCTTT
CDR3aa: CASSHESGLNTEAFF

j_gene: TRBJ2-7
d_gene: TRBD2
abundance: NA
v_gene: TRBV6-6
CDR3nt: TGTGCCAGCAGTTACGAGCGGGAGGGCCAAGACTTC
CDR3aa: CASSYEREGQDF

j_gene: TRBJ2-3
d_gene: NA
abundance: NA
v_gene: TRBV28
CDR3nt: TGTGCCAGCAGTTTAGTCATTACAGGGATGGCCACAGATACGCAGTATTTT
CDR3aa: CASSLVITGMATDTQYF

j_gene: TRBJ1-2
d_gene: TRBD1
abundance: NA
v_gene: TRBV7-2
CDR3nt: TGTGCCAGCAGCCGTCGACAGGGCCGGGGGTCTAACTATGGCTACACCTTC
CDR3aa: CASSRRQGRGSNYGYTF

j_gene: TRBJ1-5
d_gene: TRBD1
abundance: NA
v_gene: TRBV5-1
CDR3nt: TGCGCCAGCAGCCCCGACAGGGGCAATCAGCCCCAGCATTTT
CDR3aa: CASSPDRGNQPQHF

j_gene: TRBJ1-1
d_gene: TRBD1
abundance: NA
v_gene: TRBV6-5
CDR3nt: TGTGCCAGCAGTTACTCAGGACAGGGGAACACTGAAGCTTTCTTT
CDR3aa: CASSYSGQGNTEAFF

j_gene: TRBJ2-1
d_gene: NA
abundance: NA
v_gene: TRBV11-3
CDR3nt: TGTGCCAGCAGCACCTCCCTAGGACTTAACTACAATGAGCAGTTCTTC
CDR3aa: CASSTSLGLNYNEQFF

j_gene: TRBJ1-1
d_gene: NA
abundance: few
v_gene: TRBV3-1/TRBV3-2
CDR3nt: TGTGCCAGCAGCCAATCGCAGCCAAACACTGAAGCTTTCTTT
CDR3aa: CASSQSQPNTEAFF

j_gene: TRBJ1-2
d_gene: NA
abundance: NA
v_gene: TRBV9
CDR3nt: TGTGCCAGCAGCGCCTCCTGGGGCCCCTATGGCTACACCTTC
CDR3aa: CASSASWGPYGYTF

j_gene: TRBJ2-4
d_gene: NA
abundance: NA
v_gene: TRBV15
CDR3nt: TGTGCCACCAGCAGAGTTGGGGCGGCCAAAAACATTCAGTACTTC
CDR3aa: CATSRVGAAKNIQYF

j_gene: TRBJ1-5
d_gene: NA
abundance: NA
v_gene: TRBV19
CDR3nt: TGTGCCAGTAAGAACGGAGGTGATAGCAATCAGCCCCAGCATTTT
CDR3aa: CASKNGGDSNQPQHF